This is a list of T cell receptor beta chains from one sample in a study of cytomegalovirus exposure and HLA in healthy donors. The table came from immunoSEQ multiplex PCR; TCRdb's copy has only in-frame clones and leaves some out. The sample has 150,000 to 200,000 clones; 80% to 85% are singletons. Sequenced input: PBMCs. All receptors come from a woman aged 40 to 50 in good health and CMV-seronegative. CDR3s include the opening cysteine and the closing phenylalanine or tryptophan. The D gene is left open where the match is weak. Clone size appears in some rows only: once, few, many, or a class for an expanded clone.

j_gene | abundance | d_gene | v_gene | CDR3nt | CDR3aa
TRBJ2-1 | - | TRBD2 | TRBV5-4 | TGTGCCAGCAGCTTGTGGGTTAGCGGGAGGGCTGATGAGCAGTTCTTC | CASSLWVSGRADEQFF
TRBJ2-3 | - | - | TRBV7-3 | TGTGCCAGCAGCTTGGGGGACATAGCAGCAGATACGCAGTATTTT | CASSLGDIAADTQYF
TRBJ1-2 | - | - | TRBV6-6 | TGTGCCAGCAGTCCCGGGGGACGGACATGGGGCTACACCTTC | CASSPGGRTWGYTF
TRBJ2-1 | once | TRBD2 | TRBV15 | TGTGCCACCAGCAGTTCACTAGCGAGCTCCTACAATGAGCAGTTCTTC | CATSSSLASSYNEQFF
TRBJ1-1 | - | - | TRBV9 | TGTGCCAGCAGCGTAGCCCTAGTCGAGACTGAAGCTTTCTTT | CASSVALVETEAFF
TRBJ2-1 | - | TRBD2 | TRBV27 | TGTGCCAGCAGTCCGCGGACTAGCAGGGGCTCCTACAATGAGCAGTTCTTC | CASSPRTSRGSYNEQFF
TRBJ2-7 | - | - | TRBV6-5 | TGTGCCAGCAGTTACTGGCTGGAGATGCTTGTCGAGCAGTACTTC | CASSYWLEMLVEQYF
TRBJ2-3 | - | - | TRBV7-3 | TGTGCCAGCAGCTTAAGATTGGCAGCGCCAGCCCTATCAGATACGCAGTATTTT | CASSLRLAAPALSDTQYF
TRBJ2-2 | - | - | TRBV6-5 | TGTGCCAGCATCCGAAACGGGGGCACCGGGGAGCTGTTTTTT | CASIRNGGTGELFF
TRBJ1-3 | - | - | TRBV28 | TGTGCCAGCATGGGGGGGCGTGGAAACACCATATATTTT | CASMGGRGNTIYF
TRBJ1-5 | - | TRBD1 | TRBV27 | TGTGCCAGCAGTCCGACAGGGTTAATCTATAGCAATCAGCCCCAGCATTTT | CASSPTGLIYSNQPQHF
TRBJ2-3 | - | TRBD2 | TRBV6-1 | TGTGCCAGCAGTGAAGAAGGCAATGCTCTGGGAAGACTAGCGATTACAGATACGCAGTATTTT | CASSEEGNALGRLAITDTQYF
TRBJ2-2 | - | TRBD2 | TRBV7-2 | TGTGCCAGCAGCTTAGACGCGTCCGGGGGGAGCACCGGGGAGCTGTTTTTT | CASSLDASGGSTGELFF
TRBJ1-1 | - | TRBD1 | TRBV2 | TGTGCCAGCAGAGAGGACAGGGGGCGATTCGGAGCTTTCTTT | CASREDRGRFGAFF
TRBJ2-5 | - | TRBD1 | TRBV5-4 | TGTGCCAGCAGCGTACCGGGACAGGGTGGGAAGGAGCAGTACTTC | CASSVPGQGGKEQYF
TRBJ2-7 | - | TRBD2 | TRBV27 | TGTGCCAGCAGCAAATTAGCGGGAGGGCTCTACGAGCAGTACTTC | CASSKLAGGLYEQYF
TRBJ2-3 | - | TRBD1 | TRBV7-3 | TGTGCCAGCAGCCTTGGACAGGGTATTCGGGATACGCAGTATTTT | CASSLGQGIRDTQYF
TRBJ1-2 | - | TRBD1 | TRBV13 | TGTGCCAGTTCGACAGGGGGCCTACGTGGCTACACCTTC | CASSTGGLRGYTF
TRBJ2-1 | - | - | TRBV5-4 | TGTGCCAGCAGCGGAGGGCCCGGGACGATGGATGAGCAGTTCTTC | CASSGGPGTMDEQFF
TRBJ2-1 | - | TRBD1 | TRBV5-4 | TGTGCCAGCAGCTTTAGACAGGGGGGGGTGTACAATGAGCAGTTCTTC | CASSFRQGGVYNEQFF
TRBJ1-4 | - | - | TRBV2 | TGTGCCAGCAGTGGGGGGGGAGAAAAACTGTTTTTT | CASSGGGEKLFF
TRBJ1-1 | - | - | TRBV5-1 | TGCGCCAGCAGCTTGAATCAGGGTGAAGCTTTCTTT | CASSLNQGEAFF
TRBJ1-1 | - | - | TRBV9 | TGTGCCAGCAGCGTAGGGCAGTACACTGAAGCTTTCTTT | CASSVGQYTEAFF
TRBJ2-3 | few | TRBD2 | TRBV4-2 | TGTGCCAGCAGCCACGGACTAGCGGGAGGGTCTGCAGATACGCAGTATTTT | CASSHGLAGGSADTQYF
TRBJ2-2 | - | TRBD2 | TRBV5-1 | TGCGCCAGCAGCCTCCTAGCGGGAGGGGACACCGGGGAGCTGTTTTTT | CASSLLAGGDTGELFF
TRBJ2-5 | - | TRBD2 | TRBV6-6 | TGTGCCAGCAGGGCCCAGGCGGGAGGGCCCGAGACCCAGTACTTC | CASRAQAGGPETQYF
TRBJ2-5 | - | - | TRBV18 | TGTGCCAGCTCACCGATTGGCAATCAAGAGACCCAGTACTTC | CASSPIGNQETQYF
TRBJ2-7 | - | TRBD1 | TRBV23-1 | TGCGCCACCCAGGGGGCCTTAGCCTACGAGCAGTACTTC | CATQGALAYEQYF
TRBJ1-6 | - | - | TRBV4-3 | TGCGCCAGCAGCCAAGACTTCCTCAGTAATTCACCCCTCCACTTT | CASSQDFLSNSPLHF
TRBJ1-1 | - | - | TRBV18 | TGTGCCAGCTCACCACAGCCAGGGGCGAACACTGAAGCTTTCTTT | CASSPQPGANTEAFF
TRBJ2-7 | - | TRBD2 | TRBV30 | TGTGCCTGGAGTCGCGGCGGGAGGGTGGGCGAGCAGTACTTC | CAWSRGGRVGEQYF
TRBJ2-1 | - | - | TRBV5-1 | TGCGCCAGCAGCTCCTATCTAGCGCGCGACTACAATGAGCAGTTCTTC | CASSSYLARDYNEQFF
TRBJ2-1 | once | TRBD2 | TRBV4-1 | TGCGCCAGCAGCCAAGAGTGGCTAGCGGGATACAATGAGCAGTTCTTC | CASSQEWLAGYNEQFF
TRBJ1-4 | - | - | TRBV27 | TGTGCCAGCAGTGCCGGGTCGGGGGACGAAAAACTGTTTTTT | CASSAGSGDEKLFF
TRBJ1-5 | once | - | TRBV19 | TGTGCCAGTAGGCGACAGCATAATCAGCCCCAGCATTTT | CASRRQHNQPQHF
TRBJ1-1 | - | TRBD1 | TRBV29-1 | TGCAGCGTCGGACAGGGGAGACACACTGAAGCTTTCTTT | CSVGQGRHTEAFF
TRBJ1-4 | - | - | TRBV2 | TGTGCCAGCAGTACCGGGACACAAGGTGAAAAACTGTTTTTT | CASSTGTQGEKLFF
TRBJ1-1 | - | - | TRBV19 | TGTGCCAGTAGTATAGAACGGGGGGCCTCTGAAGCTTTCTTT | CASSIERGASEAFF
TRBJ2-3 | - | - | TRBV4-3 | TGCGCCAGCAGCCAAGATCCCCCCCAACGGGGCACAGATACGCAGTATTTT | CASSQDPPQRGTDTQYF
TRBJ2-2 | once | - | TRBV7-2 | TGTGCCAGCAGCCCAACGAACACCGGGGAGCTGTTTTTT | CASSPTNTGELFF
TRBJ2-6 | - | - | TRBV15 | TGTGCCACCAGCAGAGGGCAGGGAAGCTCTGGGGCCAACGTCCTGACTTTC | CATSRGQGSSGANVLTF
TRBJ2-4 | once | TRBD1 | TRBV7-9 | TGTGCCAGCAGCTTAGCCGGGACAGGGGAAAACATTCAGTACTTC | CASSLAGTGENIQYF
TRBJ1-6 | few | - | TRBV6-5 | TGTGCCAGCAGTTGGGGGGGTTCACCCCTCCACTTT | CASSWGGSPLHF
TRBJ2-7 | - | TRBD2 | TRBV7-9 | TGTTCCAGCAGCCCCTCTTTAGGCGGGAGCTACGAGCAGTACTTC | CSSSPSLGGSYEQYF
TRBJ1-3 | - | - | TRBV19 | TGTGCCAGTAGTACAGGCTCTGGAAACACCATATATTTT | CASSTGSGNTIYF
TRBJ2-7 | - | TRBD2 | TRBV9 | TGTGCCAGCAGCGTAGCAGCTAGCGGTTACTCCTACGAGCAGTACTTC | CASSVAASGYSYEQYF
TRBJ2-5 | - | TRBD1 | TRBV7-9 | TGTGCCAGCAGCCCGAATTGGGACAGGGAGACCCAGTACTTC | CASSPNWDRETQYF
TRBJ1-1 | - | - | TRBV10-3 | TGTGCCATCAGTGAGTCGTGGGGGCCTAGCACTGAAGCTTTCTTT | CAISESWGPSTEAFF